This is a list of T cell receptor beta chains from one sample in a study of CD8 T cells in ankylosing spondylitis. A single record per CDR3 protein comes from TCRdb applying MiXCR to the 5' RACE reads. The repertoire holds about 300,000 distinct CDR3 sequences, with about 9.9% as singletons. Sample: blood, either unsorted or a sorted T cell fraction (not recorded which). Every receptor here comes from a female donor with ankylosing spondylitis or in good health (not recorded which). CDR3s include the opening cysteine and the closing phenylalanine or tryptophan. A D gene is named only where the DNA matches it firmly. Size is stated for part of the rows, as once, few or many counts, or as a class when the clone is expanded.

CASSFRAQTNEKLFF	TGCGCCAGCAGCTTCCGCGCACAAACTAATGAAAAACTGTTTTTT	NA	TRBV5-1	few	TRBJ1-4
CASSQGGLYTDTQYF	TGTGCCAGCAGCCAAGGGGGACTGTACACAGATACGCAGTATTTT	NA	TRBV3-1	many	TRBJ2-3
CASGVASESYEQYF	TGCGCCAGCGGAGTGGCCTCAGAATCCTACGAGCAGTACTTC	NA	TRBV5-1	NA	TRBJ2-7
CASSERQGPSNQPQHF	TGTGCCAGCAGTGAAAGACAGGGTCCGAGCAATCAGCCCCAGCATTTT	TRBD1	TRBV6-1	NA	TRBJ1-5
CASTGGQSNQPQHF	TGTGCCAGCACCGGCGGACAGAGCAATCAGCCCCAGCATTTT	NA	TRBV6-1	many	TRBJ1-5
CSAREGALTLKAFF	TGCAGTGCTAGGGAGGGCGCCTTAACACTGAAAGCTTTCTTT	NA	TRBV20-1	many	TRBJ1-1
CSASDTRNQPQHF	TGCAGTGCTTCCGACACCCGCAATCAGCCCCAGCATTTT	NA	TRBV20-1	many	TRBJ1-5
CASSYRSTDTQYF	TGTGCCAGCAGTTACCGGAGTACAGATACGCAGTATTTT	NA	TRBV6-5	NA	TRBJ2-3
CASSSGQFTEAFF	TGTGCCAGCAGCTCAGGACAGTTCACTGAAGCTTTCTTT	NA	TRBV11-2	NA	TRBJ1-1
CSAARSSGNTIYF	TGCAGTGCCGCGCGGAGCTCTGGAAACACCATATATTTT	NA	TRBV20-1	many	TRBJ1-3
CASSFERPPLHF	TGTGCCAGCAGTTTCGAGAGACCACCCCTCCACTTT	NA	TRBV12-3/TRBV12-4	many	TRBJ1-6
CSALAGGAAKLFF	TGCAGCGCCCTGGCGGGGGGGGCGGCAAAACTGTTTTTT	NA	TRBV29-1	many	TRBJ1-4
CASSMQPTGENYGYTF	TGTGCCAGTAGTATGCAACCGACGGGAGAAAACTATGGCTACACCTTC	NA	TRBV19	few	TRBJ1-2
CASSLGWSSSYEQYF	TGTGCCAGCAGCTTGGGGTGGTCGAGCTCCTACGAGCAGTACTTC	NA	TRBV5-5	many	TRBJ2-7
CASRLEKEKLFF	TGTGCCAGCAGACTCGAAAAAGAAAAACTGTTTTTT	NA	TRBV28	many	TRBJ1-4
CASSPQGTGTQTYNEQFF	TGTGCCAGCAGTCCCCAGGGGACCGGGACCCAGACCTACAATGAGCAGTTCTTC	NA	TRBV6-1	many	TRBJ2-1
CASRDRVGVSPLHF	TGCGCCAGCAGGGACAGGGTCGGGGTTTCACCCCTCCACTTT	TRBD1	TRBV5-1	NA	TRBJ1-6